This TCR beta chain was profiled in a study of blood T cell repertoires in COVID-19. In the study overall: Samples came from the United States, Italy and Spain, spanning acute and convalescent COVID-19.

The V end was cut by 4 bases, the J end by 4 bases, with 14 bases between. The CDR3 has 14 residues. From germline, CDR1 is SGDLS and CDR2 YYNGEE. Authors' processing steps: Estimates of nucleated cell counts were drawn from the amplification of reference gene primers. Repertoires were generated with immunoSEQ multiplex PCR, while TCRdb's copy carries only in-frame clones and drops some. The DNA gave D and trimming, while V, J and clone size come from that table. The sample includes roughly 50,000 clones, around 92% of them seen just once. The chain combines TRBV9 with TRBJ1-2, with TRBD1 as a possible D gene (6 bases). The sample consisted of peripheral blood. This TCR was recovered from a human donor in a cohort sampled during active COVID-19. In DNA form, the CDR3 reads TGTGCCAGCAGCCCCGCCAGGGGTATCTATGGCTACACCTTC. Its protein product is CASSPARGIYGYTF.